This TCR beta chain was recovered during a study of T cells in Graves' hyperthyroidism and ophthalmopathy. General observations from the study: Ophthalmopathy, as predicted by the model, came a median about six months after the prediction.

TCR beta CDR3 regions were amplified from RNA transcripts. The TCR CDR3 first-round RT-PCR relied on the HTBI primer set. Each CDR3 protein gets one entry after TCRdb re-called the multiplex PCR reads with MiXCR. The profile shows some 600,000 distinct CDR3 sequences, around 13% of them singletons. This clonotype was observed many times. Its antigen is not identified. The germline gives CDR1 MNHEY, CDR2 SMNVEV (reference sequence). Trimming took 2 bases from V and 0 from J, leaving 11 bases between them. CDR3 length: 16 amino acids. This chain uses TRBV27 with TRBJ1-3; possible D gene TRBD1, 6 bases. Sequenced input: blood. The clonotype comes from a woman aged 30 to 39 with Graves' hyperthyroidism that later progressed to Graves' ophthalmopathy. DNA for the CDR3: TGTGCCAGCAGTTTAGCAGGGGTTAGCTCTGGAAACACCATATATTTT. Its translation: CASSLAGVSSGNTIYF.